The 20 T cell receptor beta chains below all came from one sample that was sequenced in a study of blood T cell repertoires in COVID-19. Method: immunoSEQ multiplex PCR; TCRdb's copy keeps in-frame clones and lacks some. The sample shows over 35,000 clones, around nine tenths of them seen only once. The sequenced sample was peripheral blood. Receptors originate from a man between 40 and 49 years old with COVID-19, enrolled during active disease.

This chain uses TRBV3-1 (or the pseudogene TRBV3-2) with TRBJ2-4, with D possibly matching TRBD1 (6 bases). The CDR3 loop spans 12 amino acids. CDR1 is LGHDT and CDR2 is YNNKEL in the germline V gene (reference sequence). V was pared by 0 bases and J by 14 bases, with 11 bases between. As DNA, the CDR3 is TGTGCCAGCAGCCAAGAGGGGGCCGACGAGTACTTC. Its translation: CASSQEGADEYF.

A single count supports this clone. The chain couples TRBV7-9 to TRBJ2-5, with TRBD1 matching over 7 bases. The CDR3 has 15 residues. J gave up 0 bases and V 5 bases, and 6 bases lay outside the gene matches. CDR1 is SEHNR, CDR2 FQNEAQ, per germline (reference sequence). The CDR3 nucleotides are TGTGCCAGCAGCCTACTAACAGGGGACCAAGAGACCCAGTACTTC. Its protein is CASSLLTGDQETQYF.

The gene calls are TRBV7-3 and TRBJ2-7, with 8 bases aligning to TRBD2. CDR1 is SGHTA, CDR2 FQGTGA, per germline. The CDR3 totals 16 residues. V lost 5 bases to trimming and J lost 5 bases; unmatched junction nucleotides: 14. DNA of the CDR3: TGTGCCAGCAGCCCCTGTGGTATCGGGAGGGCCCACGAGCAGTACTTC. Translated, it gives CASSPCGIGRAHEQYF. The full variable domain, with the rest looked up from reference TRBV7-3 and TRBJ2-7, is GAGVSQTPSNKVTEKGKYVELRCDPISGHTALYWYRQSLGQGPEFLIYFQGTGAADDSGLPNDRFFAVRPEGSVSTLKIQRTERGDSAVYLCASSPCGIGRAHEQYFGPGTRLTVT.

The genes are TRBV7-2 and TRBJ2-7; 11 bases line up with TRBD2. The V and J ends lost 1 base and 5 bases, in that order; junction bases with no gene match: 4. CDR1 is SGHTA and CDR2 is FQGNSA in the germline V gene. This CDR3 comprises 15 residues. The CDR3 is CASSLGSGRADEQYF. The CDR3, as DNA: TGTGCCAGCAGCTTAGGTAGCGGGAGGGCCGACGAGCAGTACTTC.

This clone was seen only once. The chain is built from TRBV11-2 and TRBJ2-3; 8 bases fit TRBD2. The CDR3 has 16 amino acids. Germline-derived CDR1 and CDR2 are SGHAT and FQNNGV. J gave up 3 bases and V 5 bases, and 10 bases lay outside the gene matches. Here the CDR3 reads CASSLRTSSGTDTQYF. The CDR3 DNA reads TGTGCCAGCAGCCTAAGAACGTCTAGCGGGACAGATACGCAGTATTTT.

V is TRBV19 and J is TRBJ2-2, with a tentative D call TRBD2 (5 bases). The CDR3 sequence is 16 residues long. Trimming cost V 1 base and J 3 bases, with 12 bases left between them. The V gene's germline CDR1 is LNHDA and CDR2 SQIVND (reference sequence). This CDR3 reads CASSIARGRYTGELFF. CDR3 nucleotide sequence: TGTGCCAGTAGTATAGCGAGAGGGAGATACACCGGGGAGCTGTTTTTT.

The V call is TRBV28, the J call TRBJ2-3; no firm D call. V lost 2 bases to trimming and J lost 5 bases, with 11 bases between them. Looked up from germline, CDR1 is MDHEN and CDR2 is SYDVKM. The CDR3 has 14 residues. The CDR3 region is CASSLVREQDTQYF. The CDR3 nucleotides are TGTGCCAGCAGTTTAGTTCGAGAGCAAGATACGCAGTATTTT.

This chain uses TRBV2 with TRBJ1-1; possibly TRBD1 for D (6 bases). This CDR3 contains 15 residues. The V gene's germline CDR1 is SNHLY and CDR2 FYNNEI. V dropped 7 bases and J dropped 1 base, with 16 bases sitting between them. The CDR3 sequence is CASTHGQLRNTEAFF. The CDR3 DNA is TGTGCCAGCACCCATGGACAGCTTAGGAACACTGAAGCTTTCTTT. Full variable domain (remainder filled in from reference TRBV2 and TRBJ1-1): EPEVTQTPSHQVTQMGQEVILRCVPISNHLYFYWYRQILGQKVEFLVSFYNNEISEKSEIFDDQFSVERPDGSNFTLKIRSTKLEDSAMYFCASTHGQLRNTEAFFGQGTRLTVV.

The CDR3 loop is CASSLTEREWNEQYF. The CDR3 DNA follows: TGTGCCAGCAGCTTAACCGAGCGGGAGTGGAACGAGCAGTACTTC. This chain connects TRBV11-2 to TRBJ2-7; 8 bases align to TRBD2. The germline CDR1 and CDR2 sequences are SGHAT and FQNNGV. J was trimmed by 5 bases and V by 2 bases; bases with no gene match: 8. The CDR3 is 15 amino acids.

This clone showed up just once. The chain recombines TRBV27 with TRBJ2-2; 11 bases are a match to TRBD1. The junction had 12 bases not matched to a gene; V was cut back by 6 bases and J by 6 bases. The germline V gene encodes CDR1 MNHEY and CDR2 SMNVEV (reference sequence). CDR3 length: 17 amino acids. The CDR3 nucleotides read TGTGCCAGCAGCGGGACAGGGGGTACGCCTGGACCCGGGGAGCTGTTTTTT. Its protein product is CASSGTGGTPGPGELFF.

V and J are TRBV4-1 and TRBJ1-2; the D is unclear. From germline, CDR1 is MGHRA and CDR2 YSYEKL. With 0 bases removed from V and 0 bases from J, the gap between germline ends came to 8 bases. The CDR3 has 15 amino acids. This CDR3 reads CASSQDQNTNYGYTF. The CDR3, as DNA: TGCGCCAGCAGCCAAGATCAAAACACTAACTATGGCTACACCTTC.

This chain links TRBV6-5 with TRBJ2-3; the D is unclear. CDR1 and CDR2 (germline): MNHEY, SVGAGI. The CDR3 loop spans 12 amino acids. Trimming stripped 6 bases from V and 6 bases from J, with 10 bases between. The CDR3 DNA is TGTGCCAGCAGCTACGACATGGATACGCAGTATTTT. Translation: CASSYDMDTQYF.

The sample holds a few counts of this clone. J is TRBJ1-2 and V is TRBV2; tentative D call: TRBD1 (6 bases). Germline assignment: CDR1 SNHLY and CDR2 FYNNEI. V was trimmed by 4 bases and J by 8 bases, leaving 14 bases between them. The CDR3 runs 13 residues. CDR3 amino acids: CASSGQVEGGYTF. The CDR3 DNA sequence: TGTGCCAGCAGTGGACAGGTTGAGGGCGGCTACACCTTC. Full variable domain (outside the CDR3, taken from reference TRBV2 and TRBJ1-2): EPEVTQTPSHQVTQMGQEVILRCVPISNHLYFYWYRQILGQKVEFLVSFYNNEISEKSEIFDDQFSVERPDGSNFTLKIRSTKLEDSAMYFCASSGQVEGGYTFGSGTRLTVV.

This chain connects TRBV7-3 to TRBJ1-2; 10 positions agree with TRBD1. The J segment lost 6 bases and the V segment lost 5 bases, leaving 9 bases of the junction unmatched. Germline assignment: CDR1 SGHTA and CDR2 FQGTGA. The CDR3 covers 15 residues. The CDR3 sequence is CASSPTGTGAHGYTF. The DNA of the CDR3 is TGTGCCAGCAGCCCGACCGGGACAGGGGCCCATGGCTACACCTTC.

J is TRBJ1-4 and V is TRBV19; TRBD1 matches 11 bases. Trimming at V came to 6 bases and at J to 5 bases, leaving 5 bases not matched to a gene. CDR1 is LNHDA and CDR2 is SQIVND in the germline V gene (reference sequence). This CDR3 has 15 amino acids. In nucleotides, the CDR3 is TGTGCCAGTAGGACCGGGACAGGGGGGAATGAAAAACTGTTTTTT. This sequence encodes CASRTGTGGNEKLFF.

The table lists this clone with a few counts. V usage is TRBV27 and J usage is TRBJ2-3; D is unresolved. Trimming took off 5 bases at V and 4 bases at J, with 13 bases between the two ends. The germline CDR1 and CDR2 sequences are MNHEY and SMNVEV (reference sequence). CDR3 length: 14 residues. The DNA for the CDR3 is TGTGCCAGCAGTCCCCGTCCAGTCCCAGATACGCAGTATTTT. Protein product: CASSPRPVPDTQYF.

In its sample, this clone was seen a few times. The rearrangement joins TRBV4-1 to TRBJ2-7; 9 nucleotides align to TRBD2. Germline V lookup: CDR1 MGHRA, CDR2 YSYEKL. This CDR3 comprises 13 residues. V gave up 6 bases and J gave up 4 bases; unmatched junction bases: 4. This chain's CDR3 is CASSAGGQYEQYF. Written as DNA, the CDR3 is TGCGCCAGCAGTGCGGGGGGGCAATACGAGCAGTACTTC.

V is TRBV3-1 (or the pseudogene TRBV3-2) and J is TRBJ1-2, with no clear D. The CDR3 totals 13 residues. Trimming removed 6 bases from V and 4 bases from J, with 12 bases in between. The germline V gene encodes CDR1 LGHDT and CDR2 YNNKEL (reference sequence). The CDR3: CASSPGASYGYTF. The CDR3 DNA reads TGTGCCAGCAGTCCCGGAGCCAGCTATGGCTACACCTTC.

The chain recombines TRBV9 with TRBJ2-1, with TRBD2 matching over 7 bases. J lost 0 bases, V lost 0 bases, and 3 bases had no gene match. This CDR3 is built from 16 residues. The germline gives CDR1 SGDLS, CDR2 YYNGEE. CDR3: CASSVGGGSSYNEQFF. CDR3 nucleotides: TGTGCCAGCAGCGTAGGCGGGGGAAGCTCCTACAATGAGCAGTTCTTC.

This chain joins TRBV9 and TRBJ2-5; 9 bases map to TRBD2. Germline trimming cut 0 bases from V and 3 bases from J; bases unmatched to any gene: 3. The germline CDR1 and CDR2 sequences are SGDLS and YYNGEE. The CDR3 contains 15 residues. The CDR3 DNA follows: TGTGCCAGCAGCGTAGATGGGACTAGCAAAGAGACCCAGTACTTC. This translates into CASSVDGTSKETQYF.